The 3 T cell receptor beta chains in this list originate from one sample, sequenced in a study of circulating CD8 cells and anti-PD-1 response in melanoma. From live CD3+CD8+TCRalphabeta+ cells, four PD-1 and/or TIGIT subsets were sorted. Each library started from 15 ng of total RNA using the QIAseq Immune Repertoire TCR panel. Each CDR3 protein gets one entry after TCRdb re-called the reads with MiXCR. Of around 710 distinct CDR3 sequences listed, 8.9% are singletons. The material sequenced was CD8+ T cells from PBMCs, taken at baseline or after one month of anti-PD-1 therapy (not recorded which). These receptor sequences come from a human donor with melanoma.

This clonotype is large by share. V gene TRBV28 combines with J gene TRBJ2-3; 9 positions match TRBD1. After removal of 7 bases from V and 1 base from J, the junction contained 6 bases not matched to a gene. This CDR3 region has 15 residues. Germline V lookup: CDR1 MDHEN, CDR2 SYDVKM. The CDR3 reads CASIWDRAGTDTQYF. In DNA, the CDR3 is TGTGCCAGCATCTGGGACAGGGCGGGCACAGATACGCAGTATTTT. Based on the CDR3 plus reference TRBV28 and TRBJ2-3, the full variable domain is DVKVTQSSRYLVKRTGEKVFLECVQDMDHENMFWYRQDPGLGLRLIYFSYDVKMKEKGDIPEGYSVSREKKERFSLILESASTNQTSMYLCASIWDRAGTDTQYFGPGTRLTVL.

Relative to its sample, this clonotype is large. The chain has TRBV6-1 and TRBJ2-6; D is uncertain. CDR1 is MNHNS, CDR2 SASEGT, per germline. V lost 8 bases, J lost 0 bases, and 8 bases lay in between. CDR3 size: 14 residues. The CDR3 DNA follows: TGTGCCAGCGGGCTTAGCTCTGGGGCCAACGTCCTGACTTTC. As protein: CASGLSSGANVLTF.

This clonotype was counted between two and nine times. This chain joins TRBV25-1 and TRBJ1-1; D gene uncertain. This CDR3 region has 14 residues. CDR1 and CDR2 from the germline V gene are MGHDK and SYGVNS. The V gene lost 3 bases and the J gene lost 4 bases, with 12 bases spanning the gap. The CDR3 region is CASSEEQAGTEAFF. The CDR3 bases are TGTGCCAGCAGTGAGGAGCAGGCAGGCACTGAAGCTTTCTTT.